A single sample is the source of the 9 T cell receptor beta chains below, sequenced in a study of high-grade serous ovarian cancer treatment subgroups. Tumor samples were obtained before definitive surgery or chemotherapy. Using immunoSEQ multiplex PCR, the repertoire was profiled, and TCRdb retains in-frame clones only, with some absent. The sample consists of 2,000 to 3,000 clones, roughly 72% of them appearing once. Source material: tumor tissue. These receptors were taken from a human donor with high-grade serous ovarian cancer.

This chain links TRBV6-5 with TRBJ1-2; perhaps TRBD1 as D (5 bases). Germline V CDR1 and CDR2: MNHEY, SVGAGI. The ends were cut back, 2 bases at V and 8 bases at J, with 15 bases in the middle. The CDR3 is 14 amino acids. As DNA, the CDR3 is TGTGCCAGCAGTTACGGGGCCGGGGTCGGCGGCTACACCTTC. Its translation is CASSYGAGVGGYTF.

This chain links TRBV29-1 with TRBJ2-7; TRBD1 agrees at 11 bases. The CDR3 contains 13 residues. Unmatched junction bases numbered 6, after V lost 7 bases and J lost 4 bases. Germline CDR1 is SQVTM and CDR2 is ANQGSEA. The CDR3 is CSAGQGARYEQYF. DNA for the CDR3: TGCAGCGCTGGACAGGGGGCGAGATACGAGCAGTACTTC.

This clone turned up a few times. This chain joins TRBV4-1 and TRBJ2-2; 11 bases match TRBD2. CDR1 is MGHRA, CDR2 YSYEKL, per germline. The V and J ends lost 0 bases and 7 bases, in that order; junction bases with no gene match: 4. The CDR3 runs 16 residues. The CDR3 sequence is CASSQDPGLADGELFF. DNA for the CDR3: TGCGCCAGCAGCCAAGATCCGGGACTAGCGGACGGGGAGCTGTTTTTT.

This clone was observed a few times. The rearrangement links TRBV11-2 to TRBJ2-1; maybe TRBD2 (6 bases). CDR1 and CDR2 from the germline V gene are SGHAT and FQNNGV. Between the trimmed V and J ends, which lost 5 bases and 3 bases, there was a span of 17 bases. CDR3 size: 16 residues. The CDR3 loop reads CASSPGSHFIYNEQFF. As DNA, the CDR3 is TGTGCCAGCAGCCCCGGGAGCCATTTTATCTACAATGAGCAGTTCTTC.

V gene TRBV28 combines with J gene TRBJ2-7; the D gene is possibly TRBD2 (6 bases). The germline V gene has CDR1 MDHEN and CDR2 SYDVKM. The CDR3 covers 13 residues. V was cut by 6 bases and J by 3 bases, with 12 bases left in between. Written as DNA, the CDR3 is TGTGCCAGCAGGTACGGGACTTACTACGAGCAGTACTTC. This gives the protein CASRYGTYYEQYF.

The chain has TRBV21-1 and TRBJ1-2. TRBV21-1 is listed as a pseudogene. CDR3 size: 13 residues. In nucleotides, the CDR3 is TGTGCCAAACCCGGAGAGGGGAACCATGGCTACACCTTC. Its protein is CAKPGEGNHGYTF.

The rearrangement uses TRBV18 and TRBJ1-2; 11 bases agree with TRBD1. CDR1 and CDR2 (germline): KGHSH, LQKENI. The CDR3 runs to 15 residues. With 0 bases clipped from V and 4 bases from J, the junction kept 1 base outside the gene matches. The CDR3 region has the DNA TGTGCCAGCTCACCACCGGGACAGGGGGTCTATGGCTACACCTTC. This gives the protein CASSPPGQGVYGYTF.

The chain combines TRBV6-6 with TRBJ2-5, with 8 nucleotides matching TRBD1. Germline-derived CDR1 and CDR2 are MNHNY and SVGAGI (reference sequence). J gave up 7 bases and V 5 bases, and 9 bases lay outside the gene matches. The CDR3 has 14 amino acids. CDR3 protein: CASSPGQGVPTQYF. Written as DNA, the CDR3 is TGTGCCAGCAGTCCCGGACAGGGTGTTCCGACCCAGTACTTC.

V is TRBV28 and J is TRBJ2-7; 7 nucleotides line up with TRBD2. The ends lost 2 bases at V and 3 bases at J; junction bases unmatched: 7. Germline CDR1 is MDHEN and CDR2 is SYDVKM. There are 15 residues in the CDR3. Here the CDR3 reads CASSLRRDYSYEQYF. The DNA of the CDR3 is TGTGCCAGCAGTTTACGGCGGGACTATAGCTACGAGCAGTACTTC.